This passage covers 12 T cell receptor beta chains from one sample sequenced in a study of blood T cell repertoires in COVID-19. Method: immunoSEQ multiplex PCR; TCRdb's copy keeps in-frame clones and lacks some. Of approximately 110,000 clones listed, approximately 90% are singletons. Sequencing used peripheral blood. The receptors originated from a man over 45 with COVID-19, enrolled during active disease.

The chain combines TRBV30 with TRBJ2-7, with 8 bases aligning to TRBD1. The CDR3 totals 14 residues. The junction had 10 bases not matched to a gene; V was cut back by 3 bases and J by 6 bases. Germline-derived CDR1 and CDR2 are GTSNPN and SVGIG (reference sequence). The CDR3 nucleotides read TGTGCCTGGAGCCTACGGGACAGGATAACCGAGCAGTACGTC. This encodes CAWSLRDRITEQYV.

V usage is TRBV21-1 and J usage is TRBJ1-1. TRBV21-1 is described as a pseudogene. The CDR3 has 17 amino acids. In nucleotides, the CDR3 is TGTGCCAGCAGCAAACGCGGATCGGGGGGGCCGGACACTGAAGCTTTCTTT. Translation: CASSKRGSGGPDTEAFF.

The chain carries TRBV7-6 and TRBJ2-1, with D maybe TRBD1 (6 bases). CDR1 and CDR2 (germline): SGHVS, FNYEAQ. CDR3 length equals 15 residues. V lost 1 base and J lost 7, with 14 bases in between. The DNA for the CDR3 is TGTGCCAGCAGCTTAGACAGACAGGTTTGGAATGAGCAGTTCTTC. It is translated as CASSLDRQVWNEQFF.

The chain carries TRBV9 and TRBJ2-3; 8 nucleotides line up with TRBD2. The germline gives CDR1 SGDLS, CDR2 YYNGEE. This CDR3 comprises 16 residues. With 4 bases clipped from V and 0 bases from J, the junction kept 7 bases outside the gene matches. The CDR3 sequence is CASSPGLAPSTDTQYF. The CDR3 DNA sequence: TGTGCCAGCAGCCCTGGACTAGCCCCCAGCACAGATACGCAGTATTTT.

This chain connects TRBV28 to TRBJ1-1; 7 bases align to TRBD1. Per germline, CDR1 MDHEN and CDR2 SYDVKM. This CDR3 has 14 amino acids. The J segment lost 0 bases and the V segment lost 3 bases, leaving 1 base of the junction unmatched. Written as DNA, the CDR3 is TGTGCCAGCAGTTTGGGACAGATGAACACTGAAGCTTTCTTT. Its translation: CASSLGQMNTEAFF. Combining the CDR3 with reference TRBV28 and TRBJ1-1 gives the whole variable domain DVKVTQSSRYLVKRTGEKVFLECVQDMDHENMFWYRQDPGLGLRLIYFSYDVKMKEKGDIPEGYSVSREKKERFSLILESASTNQTSMYLCASSLGQMNTEAFFGQGTRLTVV.

The CDR3 protein is CASSEGRGTSTDTQYF. As DNA, the CDR3 is TGTGCCAGCAGCGAAGGGAGGGGAACCAGCACAGATACGCAGTATTTT. The rearrangement links TRBV5-4 to TRBJ2-3; 7 bases align to TRBD2. The CDR3 loop spans 16 amino acids. Germline lookup yields CDR1 SGHNT and CDR2 YYREEE (reference sequence). The V gene end was trimmed by 4 bases and the J gene end by 0 bases; junction bases not matched to a gene: 8.

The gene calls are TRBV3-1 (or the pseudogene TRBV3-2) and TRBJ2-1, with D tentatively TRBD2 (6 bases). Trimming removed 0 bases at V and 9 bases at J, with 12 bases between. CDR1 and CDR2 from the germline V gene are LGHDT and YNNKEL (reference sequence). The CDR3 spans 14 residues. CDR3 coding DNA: TGTGCCAGCAGCCAAGAAGGGTTTAGCGGTGAGCAGTTCTTC. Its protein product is CASSQEGFSGEQFF.

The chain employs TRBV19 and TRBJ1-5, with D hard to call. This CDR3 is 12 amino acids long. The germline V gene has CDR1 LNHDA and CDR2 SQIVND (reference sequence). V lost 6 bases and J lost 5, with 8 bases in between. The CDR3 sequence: CASSKRDQPQHF. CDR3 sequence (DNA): TGTGCCAGTAGCAAACGCGATCAGCCCCAGCATTTT. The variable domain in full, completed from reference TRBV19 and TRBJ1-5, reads DGGITQSPKYLFRKEGQNVTLSCEQNLNHDAMYWYRQDPGQGLRLIYYSQIVNDFQKGDIAEGYSVSREKKESFPLTVTSAQKNPTAFYLCASSKRDQPQHFGDGTRLSIL.

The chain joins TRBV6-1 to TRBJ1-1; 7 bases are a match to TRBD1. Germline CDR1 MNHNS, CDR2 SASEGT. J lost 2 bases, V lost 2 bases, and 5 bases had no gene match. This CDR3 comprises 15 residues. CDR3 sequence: CASSEYRGVNTEAFF. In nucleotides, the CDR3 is TGTGCCAGCAGTGAATACAGGGGCGTCAACACTGAAGCTTTCTTT.

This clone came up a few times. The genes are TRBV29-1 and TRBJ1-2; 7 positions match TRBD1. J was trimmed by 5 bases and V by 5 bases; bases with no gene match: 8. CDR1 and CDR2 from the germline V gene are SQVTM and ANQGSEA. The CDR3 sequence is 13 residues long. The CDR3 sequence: CSVSQGQQYGYTF. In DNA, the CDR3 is TGCAGCGTTTCTCAGGGACAGCAATATGGCTACACCTTC.

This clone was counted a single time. CDR3 region: CASSSGTRGTQYF. CDR3 DNA sequence: TGTGCCAGCAGTTCCGGGACGCGGGGGACCCAGTACTTC. V gene TRBV28 combines with J gene TRBJ2-5, with a tentative D call TRBD2 (6 bases). Germline V gene lookup returns CDR1 MDHEN and CDR2 SYDVKM. V gave up 4 bases and J gave up 7 bases, with 13 bases separating them. The CDR3 is 13 amino acids.

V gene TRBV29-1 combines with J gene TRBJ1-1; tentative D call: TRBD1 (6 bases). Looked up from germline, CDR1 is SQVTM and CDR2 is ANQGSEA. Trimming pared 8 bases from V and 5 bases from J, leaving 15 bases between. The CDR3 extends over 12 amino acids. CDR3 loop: CSIGGDRTEAFF. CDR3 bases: TGCAGCATAGGGGGGGACCGTACTGAAGCTTTCTTT.